This TCR beta chain was captured by sequencing in a study of tumor and adjacent non-tumor tissue in lung cancer. The overall study: Patients comprised 12 adenocarcinoma, 2 squamous cell carcinoma and 1 small cell lung cancer. Each sample yielded roughly 4.2 million productive TCRbeta reads on average. General observations from the study: Compared with tumor, normal lung showed significantly lower TCR diversity.

Three rounds of nested PCR, following a modified ARM-PCR protocol, produced the TCRbeta library. TCRdb independently ran MiXCR on the multiplex PCR reads; one entry per CDR3 protein. The sample holds about 120,000 distinct CDR3 sequences, 75% to 90% seen once. This clonotype has more than one count but fewer than ten. Its antigen is not known. Germline values: CDR1 MNHEY, CDR2 SVGAGI. CDR3 length: 15 residues. No cell sorting was done before RNA was extracted from the tissue. Newly diagnosed lung cancer patients had thoracic surgery in China, August–late 2014, without prior chemotherapy. The rearrangement links TRBV6-5 to TRBJ2-7; tentatively, D is TRBD2 (5 bases). Sequencing used lung tumor tissue. The clonotype comes from a man in his sixties or seventies with non-small cell lung cancer. The CDR3 sequence: CVVGRRLAGSYEQYF. As DNA, the CDR3 is TGTGTCGTCGGAAGGAGGCTAGCAGGTTCTTATGAGCAGTACTTC.